This TCR beta chain was profiled in a study of blood T cell repertoires in COVID-19. Across the whole study: Whether acute or convalescent, the COVID-19 samples came from the United States, Italy and Spain.

The study recruited people aged roughly 18 to 100 years across 24 US areas. Cohorts were based on clinical histories the participants reported. The V gene end was trimmed by 1 base and the J gene end by 2 bases; junction bases not matched to a gene: 3. Germline assignment: CDR1 SGHTS and CDR2 YDEGEE. The CDR3 runs 15 residues. In the source study's methods: It was from reference gene primer amplification that nucleated cell counts were estimated. Profiled with immunoSEQ multiplex PCR; TCRdb holds only in-frame clones, not every one. That table furnishes V, J and clone size, whereas the DNA furnished D and trimming. The sample shows about 300,000 clones, around 90% of them seen only once.

The sequencing sample was made of PBMCs or T cells enriched from blood (not recorded which). V is TRBV5-8 and J is TRBJ2-5, with 9 nucleotides matching TRBD2. The TCR originated in a young woman with acute COVID-19. CDR3 in amino acids: CASSLLAGVQETQYF. CDR3 nucleotides: TGTGCCAGCAGCTTGTTAGCGGGAGTACAAGAGACCCAGTACTTC.